One and the same sample provided the 5 T cell receptor beta chains below, sequenced in a study of T-cell memory formation after mild COVID-19. TCRdb re-derived calls from the 5' RACE reads in MiXCR, one entry per CDR3 protein. The table includes about 57,000 distinct CDR3 sequences, 9.5% to 15% detected once. The sequenced material came from PBMCs or a T cell subset sorted from them (not recorded which). The source of these receptors is a man between 18 and 29 years old who had mild COVID-19 (a few samples of this study predate the infection). Cell type and time point are not known.

The rearrangement links TRBV12-3 or TRBV12-4 to TRBJ1-1; D remains unclear. This CDR3 has 14 residues. Trimming removed 3 bases from V and 1 base from J, with 9 bases in between. The CDR3 protein is CASSFTPGNTEAFF. The DNA for the CDR3 is TGTGCCAGCAGTTTTACCCCGGGGAACACTGAAGCTTTCTTT.

This clonotype was recorded a few times. V is TRBV28 and J is TRBJ2-2; maybe TRBD1 (5 bases). The V end was cut by 3 bases, the J end by 6 bases, with 11 bases between. The CDR3 runs to 14 residues. Germline V gene sequence: CDR1 MDHEN, CDR2 SYDVKM. This CDR3 is CASSFARAAGELFF. CDR3 bases: TGTGCCAGCAGTTTTGCCAGGGCGGCCGGGGAGCTGTTTTTT.

This chain links TRBV11-2 with TRBJ2-5; 8 positions agree with TRBD1. CDR3 size: 14 residues. Germline V gene data show CDR1 as SGHAT and CDR2 as FQNNGV. Germline trimming cut 5 bases from V and 2 bases from J; bases unmatched to any gene: 4. CDR3 nucleotide sequence: TGTGCCAGCAGCGGGGACAGGACTCAAGAGACCCAGTACTTC. Amino acids: CASSGDRTQETQYF.

This clonotype has at least ten counts. V is TRBV7-2 and J is TRBJ2-7; 11 bases fit TRBD2. Germline-derived CDR1 and CDR2 are SGHTA and FQGNSA. This CDR3 has 15 amino acids. V trimming: 6 bases; J trimming: 2 bases; junction bases outside the gene matches: 6. Written as DNA, the CDR3 is TGTGCCAGCAGTATTCTAGCGGGGGGAACCTACGAGCAGTACGTC. As protein: CASSILAGGTYEQYV.

A few counts support this clonotype. CDR3 protein: CASRVRGRETQYF. The CDR3 DNA follows: TGTGCCAGCAGGGTCAGGGGGAGAGAGACCCAGTACTTC. The J gene is TRBJ2-5, the V gene TRBV27; TRBD1 agrees at 7 bases. This CDR3 is built from 13 residues. With V trimmed by 6 bases and J by 4 bases, 5 bases remained unmatched. Germline CDR1 MNHEY, CDR2 SMNVEV (reference sequence).